This T cell receptor beta chain was identified in a study of T cells in localized non-small cell lung cancer. Repertoires were generated with immunoSEQ multiplex PCR, while TCRdb's copy carries only in-frame clones and drops some. The sample holds about 18,000 clones, approximately 82% seen once. Germline CDR1 and CDR2: SNHLY and FYNNEI. This CDR3 has 13 amino acids. Between the trimmed V and J ends, which lost 9 bases and 4 bases, there was a span of 13 bases. This specimen was peripheral blood, taken before any cancer treatment. The receptor comes from a female donor older than 55 with stage I lung adenocarcinoma. The chain combines TRBV2 with TRBJ2-1, with D perhaps TRBD1 or TRBD2 (5 bases each). The CDR3 DNA sequence: TGTGCCAGAGAGGGGCAGCGATACAATGAGCAGTTCTTC. This sequence encodes CAREGQRYNEQFF.